This section outlines one TCR beta chain sequence together with its context. This sample is drawn from a study of blood T cell repertoires in COVID-19. Study-level background: T cells, B-cell-depleted T cells, or PBMCs provided the cDNA or gDNA that served as material.

Generated by immunoSEQ multiplex PCR, the TCRdb table keeps only in-frame clones and is missing some. The sample contains under 40,000 clones, over 65% of which appear only once. Looked up from germline, CDR1 is GTSNPN and CDR2 is SVGIG (reference sequence). The V end lost 0 bases, the J end lost 7 bases, and 13 bases lay between the germline ends. The CDR3 is made up of 14 amino acids. This sequence originates from a man aged 50-59 years with active or convalescent COVID-19. The chain has TRBV30 and TRBJ1-3; tentatively, D is TRBD1 (6 bases). The source material was peripheral blood. In DNA, the CDR3 is TGTGCCTGGAGTGTAACAGGGCTCGGCAACACCATATATTTT. It is translated as CAWSVTGLGNTIYF. The whole variable domain, remainder taken from reference TRBV30 and TRBJ1-3, is SQTIHQWPATLVQPVGSPLSLECTVEGTSNPNLYWYRQAAGRGLQLLFYSVGIGQISSEVPQNLSASRPQDRQFILSSKKLLLSDSGFYLCAWSVTGLGNTIYFGEGSWLTVV.